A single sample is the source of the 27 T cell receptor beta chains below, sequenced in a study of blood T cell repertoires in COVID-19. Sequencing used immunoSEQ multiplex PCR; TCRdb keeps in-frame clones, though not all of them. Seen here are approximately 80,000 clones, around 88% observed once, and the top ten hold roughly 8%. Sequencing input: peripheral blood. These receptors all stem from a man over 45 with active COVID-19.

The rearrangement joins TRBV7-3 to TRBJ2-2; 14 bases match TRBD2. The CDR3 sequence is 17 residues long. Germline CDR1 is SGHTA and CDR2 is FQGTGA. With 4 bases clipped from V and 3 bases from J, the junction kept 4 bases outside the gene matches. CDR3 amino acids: CASSSPGLAGDTGELFF. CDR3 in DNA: TGTGCCAGCAGCTCGCCGGGACTAGCGGGGGACACCGGGGAGCTGTTTTTT.

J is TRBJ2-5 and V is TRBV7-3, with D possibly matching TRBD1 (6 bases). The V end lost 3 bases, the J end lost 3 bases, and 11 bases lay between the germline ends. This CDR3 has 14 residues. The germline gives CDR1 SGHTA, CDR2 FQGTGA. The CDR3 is CASSLTRQEETQYF. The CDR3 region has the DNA TGTGCCAGCAGCTTGACCAGACAGGAAGAGACCCAGTACTTC.

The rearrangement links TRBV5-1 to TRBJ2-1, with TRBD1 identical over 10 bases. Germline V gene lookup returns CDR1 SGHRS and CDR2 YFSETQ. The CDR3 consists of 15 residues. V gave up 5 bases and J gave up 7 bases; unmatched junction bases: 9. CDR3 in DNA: TGCGCCAGCAGGTTAATACCGGGACAGGGGAATGAGCAGTTCTTC. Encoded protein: CASRLIPGQGNEQFF.

This chain's CDR3 is CASSAYQDQPQHF. Here the CDR3 DNA reads TGTGCCAGCAGCGCCTACCAGGATCAGCCCCAGCATTTT. The V and J genes are TRBV9 and TRBJ1-5; unclear D gene. V was pared by 3 bases and J by 5 bases, with 9 bases between. CDR1 is SGDLS and CDR2 is YYNGEE in the germline V gene. The CDR3 covers 13 residues.

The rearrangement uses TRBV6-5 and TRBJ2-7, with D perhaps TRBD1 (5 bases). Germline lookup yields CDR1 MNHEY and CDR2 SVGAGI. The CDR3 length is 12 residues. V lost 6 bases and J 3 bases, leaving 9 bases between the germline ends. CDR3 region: CASRTGDYEQYF. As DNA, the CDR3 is TGTGCCAGCAGAACAGGTGACTACGAGCAGTACTTC.

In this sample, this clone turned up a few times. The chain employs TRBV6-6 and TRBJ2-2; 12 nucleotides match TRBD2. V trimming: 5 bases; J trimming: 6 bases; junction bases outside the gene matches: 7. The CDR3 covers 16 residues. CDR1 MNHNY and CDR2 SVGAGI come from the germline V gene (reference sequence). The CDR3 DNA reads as TGTGCCAGCAGTAACCTACGACTAGCGGGAGCCGGGGAGCTGTTTTTT. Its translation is CASSNLRLAGAGELFF.

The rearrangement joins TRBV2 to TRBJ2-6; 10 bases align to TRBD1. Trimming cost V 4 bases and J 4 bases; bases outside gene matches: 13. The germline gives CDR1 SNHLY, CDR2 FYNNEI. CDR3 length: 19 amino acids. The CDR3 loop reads CASSGEPGQGRPGANVLTF. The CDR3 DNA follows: TGTGCCAGCAGTGGAGAGCCGGGACAGGGGCGACCAGGGGCCAACGTCCTGACTTTC.

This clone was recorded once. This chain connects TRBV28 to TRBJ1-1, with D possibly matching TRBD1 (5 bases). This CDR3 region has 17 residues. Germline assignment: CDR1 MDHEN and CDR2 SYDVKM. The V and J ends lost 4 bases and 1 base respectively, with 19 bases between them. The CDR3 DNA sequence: TGTGCCAGCAGTTCCCCCGGGCAGGGCAGTGGGAACACTGAAGCTTTCTTT. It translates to CASSSPGQGSGNTEAFF.

The chain's CDR3 is CASSLQPLASNTGELFF. The CDR3, as DNA: TGCGCCAGCAGCTTGCAACCCCTAGCTTCGAACACCGGGGAGCTGTTTTTT. The V gene is TRBV5-1, the J gene TRBJ2-2, with D possibly being TRBD2 (5 bases). Trimming removed 1 base from V and 0 bases from J, with 13 bases in between. Germline V gene lookup returns CDR1 SGHRS and CDR2 YFSETQ. The CDR3 is 17 residues long.

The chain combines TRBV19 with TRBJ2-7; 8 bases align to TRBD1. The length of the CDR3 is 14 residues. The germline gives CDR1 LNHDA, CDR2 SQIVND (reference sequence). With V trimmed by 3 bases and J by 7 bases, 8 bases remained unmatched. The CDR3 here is CASSMRQGQGEQYF. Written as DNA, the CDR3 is TGTGCCAGTAGTATGAGACAGGGGCAGGGTGAGCAGTACTTC.

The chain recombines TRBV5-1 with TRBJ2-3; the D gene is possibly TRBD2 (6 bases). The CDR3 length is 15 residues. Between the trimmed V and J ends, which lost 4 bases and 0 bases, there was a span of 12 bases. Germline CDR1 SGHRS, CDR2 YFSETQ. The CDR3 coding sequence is TGCGCCAGCAGCATCCCCGGGACTAGCACAGATACGCAGTATTTT. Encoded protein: CASSIPGTSTDTQYF.

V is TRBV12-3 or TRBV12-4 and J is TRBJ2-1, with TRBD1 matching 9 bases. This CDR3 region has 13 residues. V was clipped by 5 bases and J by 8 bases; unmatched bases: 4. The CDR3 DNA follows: TGTGCCAGCAGTCCGGGACAGGGCCATGAGCAGTTCTTC. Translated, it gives CASSPGQGHEQFF.

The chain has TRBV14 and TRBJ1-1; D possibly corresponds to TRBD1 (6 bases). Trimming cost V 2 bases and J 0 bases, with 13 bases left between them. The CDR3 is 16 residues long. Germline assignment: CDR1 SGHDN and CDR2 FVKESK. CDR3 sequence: CASSQYTGHLNTEAFF. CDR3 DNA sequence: TGTGCCAGCAGCCAATATACGGGACATCTGAACACTGAAGCTTTCTTT.

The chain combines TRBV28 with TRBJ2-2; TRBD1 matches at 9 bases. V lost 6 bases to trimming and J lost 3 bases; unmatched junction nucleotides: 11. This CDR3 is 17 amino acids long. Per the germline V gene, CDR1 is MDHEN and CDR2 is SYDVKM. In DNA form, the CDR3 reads TGTGCCAGCAGCCCCCCGACAGGGGGAAGGGACACCGGGGAGCTGTTTTTT. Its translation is CASSPPTGGRDTGELFF.

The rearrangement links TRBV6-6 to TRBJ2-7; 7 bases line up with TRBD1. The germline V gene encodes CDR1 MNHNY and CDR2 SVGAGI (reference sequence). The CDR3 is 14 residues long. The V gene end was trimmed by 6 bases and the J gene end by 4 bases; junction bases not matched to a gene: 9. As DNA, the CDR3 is TGTGCCAGCAGACAGCCGGGACAGATTTACGAGCAGTACTTC. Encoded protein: CASRQPGQIYEQYF.

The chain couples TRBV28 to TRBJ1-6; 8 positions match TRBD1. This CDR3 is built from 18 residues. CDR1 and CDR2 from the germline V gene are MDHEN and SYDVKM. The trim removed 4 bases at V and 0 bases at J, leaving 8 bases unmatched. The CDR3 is CASSSPRQGSSYNSPLHF. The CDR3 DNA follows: TGTGCCAGCAGTTCCCCGAGACAGGGGAGCTCCTATAATTCACCCCTCCACTTT.

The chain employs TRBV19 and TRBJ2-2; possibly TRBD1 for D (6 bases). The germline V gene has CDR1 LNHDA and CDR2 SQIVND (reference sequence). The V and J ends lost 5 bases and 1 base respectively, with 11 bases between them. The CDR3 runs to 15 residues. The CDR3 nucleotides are TGTGCCAGTAGTCGGCCAGGGGAGAACACCGGGGAGCTGTTTTTT. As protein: CASSRPGENTGELFF.

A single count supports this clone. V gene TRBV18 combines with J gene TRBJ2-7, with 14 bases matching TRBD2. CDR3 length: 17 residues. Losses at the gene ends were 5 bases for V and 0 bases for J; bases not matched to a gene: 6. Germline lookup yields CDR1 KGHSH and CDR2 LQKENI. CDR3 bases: TGTGCCAGCTCAACAGGACTAGCGGGAGGTGCCTCCTACGAGCAGTACTTC. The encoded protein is CASSTGLAGGASYEQYF.

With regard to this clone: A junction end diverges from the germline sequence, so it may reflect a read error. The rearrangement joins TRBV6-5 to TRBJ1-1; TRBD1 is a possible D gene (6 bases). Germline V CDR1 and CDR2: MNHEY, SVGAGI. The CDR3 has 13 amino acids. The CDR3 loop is CASRFYRDTEAFF. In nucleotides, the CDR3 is TGTGCCAGTCGGTTTTACCGGGACACCGAAGCTTTCTTT.

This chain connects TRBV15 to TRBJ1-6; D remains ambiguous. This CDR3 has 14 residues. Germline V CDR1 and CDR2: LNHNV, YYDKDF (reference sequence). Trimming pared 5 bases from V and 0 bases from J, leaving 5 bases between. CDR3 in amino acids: CATSGSSYNSPLHF. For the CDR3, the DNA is TGTGCCACCAGCGGGAGCTCCTATAATTCACCCCTCCACTTT.

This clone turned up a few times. Here the CDR3 reads CASSYGTSPAGELFF. The CDR3 DNA reads TGTGCCAGCAGTTACGGGACATCGCCCGCCGGGGAGCTGTTTTTT. The chain combines TRBV6-5 with TRBJ2-2; a possible D gene is TRBD1 (6 bases). The CDR3 is 15 residues long. CDR1 is MNHEY, CDR2 SVGAGI, per germline. Trimming took off 2 bases at V and 6 bases at J, with 13 bases between the two ends.

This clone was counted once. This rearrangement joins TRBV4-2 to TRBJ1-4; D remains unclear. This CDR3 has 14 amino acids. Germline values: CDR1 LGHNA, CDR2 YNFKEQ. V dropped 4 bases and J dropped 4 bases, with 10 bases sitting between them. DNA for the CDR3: TGTGCCAGCAGCCCGGAGGGTTATAATGAAAAACTGTTTTTT. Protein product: CASSPEGYNEKLFF.

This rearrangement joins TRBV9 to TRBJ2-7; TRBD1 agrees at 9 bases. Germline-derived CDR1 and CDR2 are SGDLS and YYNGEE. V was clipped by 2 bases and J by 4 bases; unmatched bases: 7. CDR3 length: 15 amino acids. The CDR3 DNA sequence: TGTGCCAGCAGCGTGGGGACAGGGCGGGCATACGAGCAGTACTTC. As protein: CASSVGTGRAYEQYF.

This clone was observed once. CDR3 region: CASSGGGTGEFSGYTF. As DNA, the CDR3 is TGTGCCAGCAGTGGAGGGGGGACAGGGGAGTTCTCTGGCTACACCTTC. The genes are TRBV2 and TRBJ1-2, with 10 bases lining up with TRBD1. The germline gives CDR1 SNHLY, CDR2 FYNNEI. V dropped 4 bases and J dropped 7; count of bases not matched to a gene: 12. The CDR3 is 16 residues long.

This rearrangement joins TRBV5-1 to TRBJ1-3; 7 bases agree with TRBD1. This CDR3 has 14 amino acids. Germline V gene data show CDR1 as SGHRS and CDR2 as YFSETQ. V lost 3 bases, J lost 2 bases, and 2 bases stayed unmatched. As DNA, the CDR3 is TGCGCCAGCAGCTATACAGGGGCTGGAAACACCATATATTTT. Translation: CASSYTGAGNTIYF.

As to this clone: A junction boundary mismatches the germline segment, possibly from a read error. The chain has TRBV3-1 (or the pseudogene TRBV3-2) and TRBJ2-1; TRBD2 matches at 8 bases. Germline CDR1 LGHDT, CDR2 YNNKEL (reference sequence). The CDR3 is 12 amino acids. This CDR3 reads CASSQGHGREIF. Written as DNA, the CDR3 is TGTGCCAGCAGCCAAGGGCACGGGAGGGAGATCTTC.

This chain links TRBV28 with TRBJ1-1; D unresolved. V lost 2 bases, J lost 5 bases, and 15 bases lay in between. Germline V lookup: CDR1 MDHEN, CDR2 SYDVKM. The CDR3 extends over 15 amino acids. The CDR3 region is CASSLIGPGVTEAFF. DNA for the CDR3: TGTGCCAGCAGTTTAATCGGCCCCGGGGTAACTGAAGCTTTCTTT.